The next 6 T cell receptor beta chains were all read from a single sample in a study of OX40 agonist ivuxolimab in advanced cancers. Receptor amplification or capture employed the immunoSEQ multiplex PCR assay. TCRdb stores this immuneACCESS table with in-frame sequences only. Part of the clones is absent; in the studies checked, under half of the shortfall reflects unresolved V genes, and no reason is known for the rest. Across this sample there are under 85,000 clones, with 88% seen only once. Together, the top ten hold under 0.6% of the sample. The specimen was CD4+ or CD8+ T cells sorted from blood, collected in a trial of the OX40 agonist ivuxolimab. The receptor set was obtained from an adult with an advanced solid tumor such as melanoma, head and neck, liver or kidney cancer.

V gene TRBV25-1 combines with J gene TRBJ2-7, with 10 bases matching TRBD2. CDR3 size: 18 residues. V lost 1 base and J lost 2; bases outside the gene matches: 11. Germline CDR1 and CDR2: MGHDK and SYGVNS. The CDR3 bases are TGTGCCAGCAGTGAATCAGGATTAGCGGGGGGACATACCTACGAGCAGTACTTC. Encoded protein: CASSESGLAGGHTYEQYF.

The gene calls are TRBV7-9 and TRBJ1-1; D gene uncertain. The germline V and J ends were trimmed by 1 base and 3 bases, with 12 bases remaining between them. Germline values: CDR1 SEHNR, CDR2 FQNEAQ (reference sequence). This CDR3 has 15 amino acids. CDR3 in DNA: TGTGCCAGCAGCTTAGGAGGCGCGGAGGACACTGAAGCTTTCTTT. Encoded protein: CASSLGGAEDTEAFF.

This chain connects TRBV6-1 to TRBJ1-5; unclear D gene. From germline, CDR1 is MNHNS and CDR2 SASEGT. V was shortened by 2 bases and J by 5 bases, with 4 bases between the two germline ends. CDR3 size: 12 residues. CDR3 sequence: CASSELDQPQHF. The CDR3 DNA is TGTGCCAGCAGTGAATTGGATCAGCCCCAGCATTTT.

V and J are TRBV2 and TRBJ1-2; the D gene is possibly TRBD1 (6 bases). The ends were cut back, 1 base at V and 6 bases at J, with 9 bases in the middle. The CDR3 has 13 amino acids. Germline assignment: CDR1 SNHLY and CDR2 FYNNEI. CDR3 protein: CASSEDRENGYTF. As DNA, the CDR3 is TGTGCCAGCAGTGAAGACAGGGAGAATGGCTACACCTTC.

This chain uses TRBV7-3 with TRBJ2-7; the match to TRBD1 covers 7 bases. Germline V CDR1 and CDR2: SGHTA, FQGTGA. This CDR3 has 15 amino acids. V shed 5 bases, J shed 2 bases, and the junction held 9 bases outside the gene matches. This CDR3 is CASSPHRGTAYEQYF. The DNA of the CDR3 is TGTGCCAGCAGCCCCCACAGGGGCACAGCCTACGAGCAGTACTTC. Complete variable domain (other parts from reference TRBV7-3 and TRBJ2-7): GAGVSQTPSNKVTEKGKYVELRCDPISGHTALYWYRQSLGQGPEFLIYFQGTGAADDSGLPNDRFFAVRPEGSVSTLKIQRTERGDSAVYLCASSPHRGTAYEQYFGPGTRLTVT.

This clone was seen a single time. V is TRBV2 and J is TRBJ1-5, with D perhaps matching TRBD1 (5 bases). V was clipped by 6 bases and J by 9 bases, with 12 bases between them. The CDR3 length is 12 residues. CDR1 SNHLY and CDR2 FYNNEI come from the germline V gene. This chain's CDR3 is CASRYYRGPQHF. DNA for the CDR3: TGTGCCAGCAGGTACTATAGGGGGCCCCAGCATTTT.